The 26 T cell receptor beta chains below all came from one sample that was sequenced in a study of blood T cell repertoires in COVID-19. Profiling relied on immunoSEQ multiplex PCR, and the TCRdb table lists in-frame clones only, not all of them. The repertoire holds approximately 50,000 clones, about 81% seen once, with roughly 30% in the top ten. What was sequenced was peripheral blood. Receptors were obtained from a man in his 60s with COVID-19, enrolled during active disease.

This clone was recorded once. The chain has TRBV6-5 and TRBJ1-4, with a possible D match to TRBD1 (5 bases). CDR3 length: 15 amino acids. CDR1 is MNHEY, CDR2 SVGAGI, per germline. Trimming pared 6 bases from V and 6 bases from J, leaving 17 bases between. The CDR3 sequence: CASSPTRQGYEKLFF. The CDR3 region has the DNA TGTGCCAGCAGCCCCACCCGGCAGGGCTATGAAAAACTGTTTTTT.

The V and J genes are TRBV7-2 and TRBJ2-7, with 14 positions matching TRBD2. Losses at the gene ends were 5 bases for V and 7 bases for J; bases not matched to a gene: 7. Germline CDR1 SGHTA, CDR2 FQGNSA. The CDR3 covers 15 residues. CDR3: CASSRGLAGVGEQYF. CDR3 coding DNA: TGTGCCAGCAGCCGGGGACTAGCGGGAGTGGGGGAGCAGTACTTC.

V gene TRBV6-5 combines with J gene TRBJ1-2; D is undetermined. CDR3 length equals 13 residues. CDR1 MNHEY and CDR2 SVGAGI come from the germline V gene. The germline V and J ends were trimmed by 7 bases and 4 bases, with 13 bases remaining between them. As DNA, the CDR3 is TGTGCCAGCAAGGGTGTGGCGGGCTATGGCTACACCTTC. This codes for CASKGVAGYGYTF.

The rearrangement joins TRBV7-6 to TRBJ2-5, with 16 bases fitting TRBD2. Looked up from germline, CDR1 is SGHVS and CDR2 is FNYEAQ. After removal of 6 bases from V and 4 bases from J, the junction contained 5 bases not matched to a gene. The CDR3 spans 16 residues. For the CDR3, the DNA is TGTGCCAGCAGGAGAGGGACTAGCGGGGGGGCAGAGACCCAGTACTTC. Its translation is CASRRGTSGGAETQYF.

The chain uses TRBV5-1 and TRBJ2-2, with 12 bases lining up with TRBD2. The J segment lost 2 bases and the V segment lost 7 bases, leaving 15 bases of the junction unmatched. The germline CDR1 and CDR2 sequences are SGHRS and YFSETQ. The CDR3 totals 19 residues. The CDR3 loop reads CASRTMTSGGPKNTGELFF. For the CDR3, the DNA is TGCGCCAGCCGTACGATGACTAGCGGGGGCCCGAAAAACACCGGGGAGCTGTTTTTT.

V and J are TRBV9 and TRBJ2-5, with 8 nucleotides matching TRBD2. Germline values: CDR1 SGDLS, CDR2 YYNGEE. CDR3 length: 16 residues. Trimming removed 0 bases from V and 0 bases from J; junction bases left unmatched: 4. This CDR3 is CASSVEPSGYQETQYF. The CDR3 bases are TGTGCCAGCAGCGTAGAACCTAGCGGGTACCAAGAGACCCAGTACTTC.

V is TRBV7-8 and J is TRBJ2-2, with TRBD2 identical over 8 bases. Germline V lookup: CDR1 SGHVS, CDR2 FQNEAQ. This CDR3 is built from 16 residues. V lost 2 bases, J lost 4 bases, and 6 bases stayed unmatched. CDR3 DNA sequence: TGTGCCAGCAGCTTATCAGCGGGAGTTCCCACCGGGGAGCTGTTTTTT. Translating gives CASSLSAGVPTGELFF.

This clone was seen a single time. The chain joins TRBV7-2 to TRBJ1-4, with TRBD1 identical over 7 bases. The CDR3 consists of 18 residues. V lost 2 bases and J lost 4; bases outside the gene matches: 13. Germline loops: CDR1 SGHTA, CDR2 FQGNSA. The DNA of the CDR3 is TGTGCCAGCAGCTTAAGGACAGGCTGGGGGTCGGGTAATGAAAAACTGTTTTTT. This codes for CASSLRTGWGSGNEKLFF.

The chain joins TRBV9 to TRBJ1-6; 7 bases are shared with TRBD1. V lost 6 bases and J lost 5; bases outside the gene matches: 5. The CDR3 loop spans 14 amino acids. CDR1 SGDLS and CDR2 YYNGEE come from the germline V gene. In DNA, the CDR3 is TGTGCCAGCAAAGCCGGGACAGATAATTCACCCCTCCACTTT. This gives the protein CASKAGTDNSPLHF.

The chain has TRBV19 and TRBJ1-2, with D unresolved. Trimming removed 3 bases from V and 5 bases from J, with 10 bases in between. Germline assignment: CDR1 LNHDA and CDR2 SQIVND (reference sequence). The CDR3 is 13 residues long. The CDR3 bases are TGTGCCAGTAGTATGTTGGCGGGATATGGCTACACCTTC. Residues: CASSMLAGYGYTF.

The chain links TRBV5-8 to TRBJ2-1, with D possibly being TRBD1 (5 bases). Germline values: CDR1 SGHTS, CDR2 YDEGEE. Trimming cost V 0 bases and J 3 bases, with 7 bases left between them. The CDR3 covers 14 residues. In DNA form, the CDR3 reads TGTGCCAGCAGCTTGGGCAGGGTCTACAATGAGCAGTTCTTC. Its translation is CASSLGRVYNEQFF.

The chain links TRBV6-1 to TRBJ1-1, with D maybe TRBD1 (5 bases). Germline V lookup: CDR1 MNHNS, CDR2 SASEGT. The CDR3 loop spans 17 amino acids. V lost 2 bases and J lost 4, with 20 bases in between. CDR3 in amino acids: CASSENGGGLGSTEAFF. CDR3 DNA: TGTGCCAGCAGTGAAAACGGGGGAGGGCTTGGGAGCACTGAAGCTTTCTTT.

This clone appeared once. J is TRBJ1-1 and V is TRBV5-4; no definite D call. From germline, CDR1 is SGHNT and CDR2 YYREEE (reference sequence). V lost 2 bases and J lost 1, with 6 bases in between. The CDR3 extends over 13 amino acids. The CDR3 region has the DNA TGTGCCAGCAGCTTTGGCGGGAACACTGAAGCTTTCTTT. It specifies CASSFGGNTEAFF.

V and J are TRBV10-3 and TRBJ2-5; 8 positions match TRBD1. This CDR3 spans 16 amino acids. The ends lost 6 bases at V and 2 bases at J; junction bases unmatched: 11. Germline-derived CDR1 and CDR2 are ENHRY and SYGVKD. The CDR3 here is CAISGQGLGAQETQYF. CDR3 nucleotides: TGTGCCATCAGCGGACAGGGACTGGGGGCTCAAGAGACCCAGTACTTC.

This chain uses TRBV5-4 with TRBJ2-7; tentative D call: TRBD2 (6 bases). Germline values: CDR1 SGHNT, CDR2 YYREEE (reference sequence). V was shortened by 3 bases and J by 0 bases, with 19 bases between the two germline ends. The CDR3 length is 17 residues. CDR3 in DNA: TGTGCCAGCAGCTGGACCTTAGCGGAGTCGAGCTCCTACGAGCAGTACTTC. Its protein product is CASSWTLAESSSYEQYF.

V usage is TRBV2 and J usage is TRBJ1-2; D unresolved. V lost 1 base and J lost 2, with 11 bases in between. Per germline, CDR1 SNHLY and CDR2 FYNNEI. The CDR3 has 15 residues. The CDR3 sequence: CASSEGGQNNYGYTF. The CDR3 DNA follows: TGTGCCAGCAGTGAAGGAGGCCAGAACAACTATGGCTACACCTTC.

The V and J genes are TRBV19 and TRBJ2-2; TRBD1 might be the D (5 bases). Trimming shortened V by 0 bases and J by 6 bases, and 14 bases separated the two germline ends. Germline loops: CDR1 LNHDA, CDR2 SQIVND (reference sequence). This CDR3 has 16 residues. The CDR3 DNA reads TGTGCCAGTAGTATAGATCGCCAGGGTTACGCCGGGGAGCTGTTTTTT. This encodes CASSIDRQGYAGELFF.

The chain uses TRBV12-3 or TRBV12-4 and TRBJ2-1, with 7 nucleotides matching TRBD1. The CDR3 has 11 residues. V lost 6 bases, J lost 11 bases, and 4 bases stayed unmatched. The CDR3 region has the DNA TGTGCCAGCAGGACAGGGATTAAGCAGTTCTTC. This sequence encodes CASRTGIKQFF.

The chain combines TRBV10-3 with TRBJ2-4, with 10 bases lining up with TRBD2. Per germline, CDR1 ENHRY and CDR2 SYGVKD. The CDR3 loop spans 17 amino acids. The V and J ends lost 4 bases and 0 bases, in that order; junction bases with no gene match: 6. CDR3 protein: CAISAIAGGLAKNIQYF. CDR3 DNA sequence: TGTGCCATCAGTGCGATAGCGGGAGGACTAGCCAAAAACATTCAGTACTTC.

The rearrangement links TRBV3-1 (or the pseudogene TRBV3-2) to TRBJ1-2; 9 nucleotides align to TRBD1. With 0 bases clipped from V and 8 bases from J, the junction kept 7 bases outside the gene matches. CDR1 LGHDT and CDR2 YNNKEL come from the germline V gene (reference sequence). CDR3 length: 15 residues. This chain's CDR3 is CASSQDPTGGQGYTF. Written as DNA, the CDR3 is TGTGCCAGCAGCCAAGATCCAACAGGGGGCCAGGGCTACACCTTC.

V gene TRBV7-2 combines with J gene TRBJ2-7, with 8 nucleotides matching TRBD1. This CDR3 has 14 amino acids. With V trimmed by 5 bases and J by 2 bases, 5 bases remained unmatched. In germline, CDR1 is SGHTA, CDR2 FQGNSA. The CDR3 bases are TGTGCCAGCAGCCCAGACAGGGGAACCTACGAGCAGTACTTC. Translated, it gives CASSPDRGTYEQYF.

The rearrangement links TRBV5-6 to TRBJ2-6; TRBD1 agrees at 9 bases. CDR3 length equals 15 residues. Germline CDR1 and CDR2: SGHDT and YYEEEE. V was pared by 4 bases and J by 9 bases, with 8 bases of the junction left unmatched. CDR3 protein: CASSPPGQGVNVLTF. CDR3 sequence (DNA): TGTGCCAGCAGCCCGCCGGGACAGGGCGTCAACGTCCTGACTTTC.

This chain joins TRBV6-6 and TRBJ2-3; tentatively, D is TRBD2 (5 bases). Germline assignment: CDR1 MNHNY and CDR2 SVGAGI (reference sequence). The CDR3 spans 12 residues. Trimming cost V 8 bases and J 0 bases, with 6 bases left between them. The CDR3 DNA reads as TGTGCCAGCCGGACTAGCACAGATACGCAGTATTTT. Protein: CASRTSTDTQYF.

CDR3 sequence (DNA): TGTGCCAGCAGTTATCAGGGGAAGGGGAAACTCTACAATGAGCAGTTCTTC. It specifies CASSYQGKGKLYNEQFF. The chain uses TRBV6-2 or TRBV6-3 and TRBJ2-1; D perhaps matches TRBD1 (6 bases). Germline assignment: CDR1 MNHEY and CDR2 SVGEGT. This CDR3 is built from 17 residues. V lost 3 bases to trimming and J lost 3 bases, with 18 bases between them.

V usage is TRBV30 and J usage is TRBJ1-6, with 11 nucleotides matching TRBD1. The J segment lost 10 bases and the V segment lost 3 bases, leaving 8 bases of the junction unmatched. CDR1 is GTSNPN, CDR2 SVGIG, per germline (reference sequence). The CDR3 length is 15 residues. CDR3 DNA: TGTGCCTGGAGACGTCCCGGGACAGGGGGGTCACCCCTCCACTTT. Protein sequence: CAWRRPGTGGSPLHF.

This chain uses TRBV7-2 with TRBJ2-1, with D perhaps matching TRBD2 (5 bases). CDR1 SGHTA and CDR2 FQGNSA come from the germline V gene. V lost 2 bases and J lost 7, with 12 bases in between. The CDR3 totals 14 residues. CDR3 region: CASSLFASRNEQFF. The CDR3, as DNA: TGTGCCAGCAGCTTATTTGCTAGCAGGAATGAGCAGTTCTTC.